Listed here are 20 T cell receptor beta chains from one sample, sequenced in a study of cytomegalovirus exposure and HLA in healthy donors. This PCR relied on a set of 60 Vbeta primers and 13 Jbeta primers. Using immunoSEQ multiplex PCR, the repertoire was profiled, and TCRdb retains in-frame clones only, with some absent. There are 160,000 or so clones in the sample; roughly 80% occur only once, and approximately 4.8% lies in the top ten. Source material: PBMCs. The origin of the receptors is a man in his thirties or forties in good health and CMV-seronegative.

V is TRBV10-3 and J is TRBJ1-5, with a weak D call TRBD1 (5 bases). Per the germline V gene, CDR1 is ENHRY and CDR2 is SYGVKD. The CDR3 has 15 residues. V was pared by 3 bases and J by 6 bases, with 15 bases between. CDR3 residues: CAISELGREGQPQHF. The CDR3 coding sequence is TGTGCCATCAGTGAATTGGGCAGGGAGGGTCAGCCCCAGCATTTT.

This clone was detected a few times. The CDR3 DNA reads TGCAGTGCTACCAACTACTACGAGCAGTACTTC. It translates to CSATNYYEQYF. The chain carries TRBV20-1 and TRBJ2-7; no reliable D call. CDR1 DFQATT and CDR2 SNEGSKA come from the germline V gene (reference sequence). The CDR3 loop spans 11 amino acids. V lost 4 bases and J lost 3, with 7 bases in between.

The chain employs TRBV18 and TRBJ1-2; possibly TRBD1 for D (6 bases). The V end was cut by 4 bases, the J end by 3 bases, with 12 bases between. CDR3 length equals 14 residues. Germline CDR1 reads KGHSH; CDR2 reads LQKENI. CDR3 residues: CASSLSGEYYGYTF. As DNA, the CDR3 is TGTGCCAGCTCACTTTCAGGGGAATACTATGGCTACACCTTC.

The chain employs TRBV7-9 and TRBJ2-7, with a possible D match to TRBD1 (6 bases). The CDR3 sequence is 14 residues long. Germline-derived CDR1 and CDR2 are SEHNR and FQNEAQ (reference sequence). The V end was cut by 1 base, the J end by 6 bases, with 13 bases between. The chain's CDR3 is CASSLDREKGEQYF. Written as DNA, the CDR3 is TGTGCCAGCAGCTTAGACAGGGAGAAGGGCGAGCAGTACTTC.

This chain joins TRBV7-9 and TRBJ2-2, with 7 nucleotides matching TRBD1. Germline V gives CDR1 SEHNR, CDR2 FQNEAQ (reference sequence). The CDR3 spans 15 residues. The V segment lost 2 bases and the J segment 8 bases; nucleotides outside the gene matches: 8. CDR3 coding DNA: TGTGCCAGCAGCTTAATGGACAGGAAGCCGGGGGAGCTGTTTTTT. Residues: CASSLMDRKPGELFF.

The chain combines TRBV9 with TRBJ1-3; unclear D gene. The CDR3 totals 16 residues. With 0 bases removed from V and 0 bases from J, the gap between germline ends came to 10 bases. Germline V gene data show CDR1 as SGDLS and CDR2 as YYNGEE. The CDR3 reads CASSVGGGYSGNTIYF. The CDR3 DNA sequence: TGTGCCAGCAGCGTAGGGGGAGGCTACTCTGGAAACACCATATATTTT.

This clone was seen a few times. The rearrangement joins TRBV5-5 to TRBJ2-7, with no clear D. The CDR3 is 17 amino acids. Germline assignment: CDR1 SGHKS and CDR2 YYEKEE (reference sequence). Deletions cut 4 bases from V and 3 bases from J, with 23 bases between. The CDR3 reads CASSPVSSSPELYEQYF. The CDR3 bases are TGTGCCAGCAGCCCCGTGAGTAGCTCTCCGGAACTCTACGAGCAGTACTTC.

The V call is TRBV7-9, the J call TRBJ2-7; D is perhaps TRBD2 (7 bases). The CDR3 is 15 residues long. The V end lost 5 bases, the J end lost 2 bases, and 16 bases lay between the germline ends. Germline assignment: CDR1 SEHNR and CDR2 FQNEAQ (reference sequence). CDR3 region: CASSLGGGLTYEQYF. CDR3 nucleotide sequence: TGTGCCAGCAGCCTAGGGGGGGGCCTTACCTACGAGCAGTACTTC.

J is TRBJ1-3 and V is TRBV7-9; D gene unclear. CDR3 length: 16 residues. Trimming took 2 bases from V and 0 from J, leaving 11 bases between them. Germline-derived CDR1 and CDR2 are SEHNR and FQNEAQ (reference sequence). The CDR3 sequence is CASSLREHPSGNTIYF. CDR3 nucleotide sequence: TGTGCCAGCAGCTTAAGGGAGCACCCCTCTGGAAACACCATATATTTT.

This chain joins TRBV29-1 and TRBJ2-2, with 7 bases matching TRBD2. The CDR3 runs to 14 residues. Unmatched junction bases numbered 8, after V lost 6 bases and J lost 4 bases. CDR1 is SQVTM, CDR2 ANQGSEA, per germline. The chain's CDR3 is CSVRAREGTGELFF. The DNA of the CDR3 is TGCAGCGTCCGCGCCAGGGAGGGCACCGGGGAGCTGTTTTTT.

V gene TRBV19 combines with J gene TRBJ2-5, with 7 bases fitting TRBD2. CDR1 is LNHDA, CDR2 SQIVND, per germline (reference sequence). J was trimmed by 5 bases and V by 3 bases; bases with no gene match: 18. The CDR3 has 18 amino acids. CDR3 residues: CASSMSGVPTIPGETQYF. The DNA of the CDR3 is TGTGCCAGTAGTATGAGCGGGGTCCCTACAATCCCGGGGGAGACCCAGTACTTC.

This clone was seen only a few times. The V gene is TRBV30, the J gene TRBJ2-1; possible D gene TRBD2, 5 bases. This CDR3 has 13 residues. V was clipped by 7 bases and J by 1 base, with 11 bases between them. Germline V gene sequence: CDR1 GTSNPN, CDR2 SVGIG (reference sequence). The CDR3 nucleotides read TGTGCCTTTGCTAGGGAGTCCTACAATGAGCAGTTCTTC. Its translation: CAFARESYNEQFF.

This chain connects TRBV18 to TRBJ2-5; 7 bases are a match to TRBD2. Trimming at V came to 3 bases and at J to 3 bases, leaving 10 bases not matched to a gene. The CDR3 is 16 residues long. The germline gives CDR1 KGHSH, CDR2 LQKENI. In DNA form, the CDR3 reads TGTGCCAGCTCACCCTTCCTAGCGGCTGAAGAAGAGACCCAGTACTTC. It encodes CASSPFLAAEEETQYF.

This clone qualifies as medium-sized. The gene calls are TRBV13 and TRBJ2-7, with TRBD2 matching over 7 bases. Germline trimming cut 4 bases from V and 5 bases from J; bases unmatched to any gene: 8. The germline CDR1 and CDR2 sequences are PRHDT and FYEKMQ (reference sequence). This CDR3 comprises 14 residues. The CDR3 region is CASSSRAGEDEQYF. CDR3 bases: TGTGCCAGCAGCTCCAGGGCGGGAGAGGACGAGCAGTACTTC.

Regarding this clone: One end of the junction is discordant with germline, which a read error may explain. The rearrangement links TRBV28 to TRBJ2-5, with 10 bases that match TRBD2. This CDR3 has 13 residues. Looked up from germline, CDR1 is MDHEN and CDR2 is SYDVKM. The CDR3 DNA reads as TGTGCCAGCAGTTTATTTACTAGCGGGACGTTTAACTTC. Translation gives CASSLFTSGTFNF.

On this clone: Other nucleotide sequences from this sample produce the same CDR3. The chain uses TRBV9 and TRBJ2-6, with D possibly TRBD1 on 5 matching bases. The CDR3 contains 15 residues. The germline V gene has CDR1 SGDLS and CDR2 YYNGEE. The V end was cut by 2 bases, the J end by 0 bases, with 6 bases between. DNA of the CDR3: TGTGCCAGCAGCGTTGACAGCTCTGGGGCCAACGTCCTGACTTTC. Protein sequence: CASSVDSSGANVLTF.

The chain has TRBV11-2 and TRBJ2-1, with TRBD1 identical over 8 bases. V was pared by 1 base and J by 4 bases, with 9 bases of the junction left unmatched. CDR3 length equals 17 residues. Germline assignment: CDR1 SGHAT and CDR2 FQNNGV. CDR3 sequence reads: CASSLVPQGESYNEQFF. As DNA, the CDR3 is TGTGCCAGCAGCTTAGTTCCACAGGGGGAGAGTTACAATGAGCAGTTCTTC.

This chain joins TRBV14 and TRBJ1-4; the D is unclear. Germline assignment: CDR1 SGHDN and CDR2 FVKESK. V lost 0 bases and J 7 bases, leaving 15 bases between the germline ends. This CDR3 is built from 16 residues. The CDR3 region is CASSQEQLKVVEKLFF. The CDR3 region has the DNA TGTGCCAGCAGCCAAGAACAGCTAAAGGTGGTTGAAAAACTGTTTTTT.

This clone was detected only once. This sequence joins TRBV28 and TRBJ2-1; a weak D match, TRBD1 (5 bases). Looked up from germline, CDR1 is MDHEN and CDR2 is SYDVKM. The CDR3 sequence is 16 residues long. The V end lost 4 bases, the J end lost 3 bases, and 16 bases lay between the germline ends. The chain's CDR3 is CASSWEQVIGYNEQFF. The CDR3 bases are TGTGCCAGCAGTTGGGAACAGGTAATCGGCTACAATGAGCAGTTCTTC.

This sequence joins TRBV29-1 and TRBJ2-2; 10 bases map to TRBD1. CDR1 is SQVTM, CDR2 ANQGSEA, per germline. V lost 6 bases, J lost 6 bases, and 10 bases stayed unmatched. The CDR3 has 15 amino acids. CDR3 DNA: TGCAGCGTCAACACAGGACAGGGGGTGGCCGGGGAGCTGTTTTTT. Residues: CSVNTGQGVAGELFF.